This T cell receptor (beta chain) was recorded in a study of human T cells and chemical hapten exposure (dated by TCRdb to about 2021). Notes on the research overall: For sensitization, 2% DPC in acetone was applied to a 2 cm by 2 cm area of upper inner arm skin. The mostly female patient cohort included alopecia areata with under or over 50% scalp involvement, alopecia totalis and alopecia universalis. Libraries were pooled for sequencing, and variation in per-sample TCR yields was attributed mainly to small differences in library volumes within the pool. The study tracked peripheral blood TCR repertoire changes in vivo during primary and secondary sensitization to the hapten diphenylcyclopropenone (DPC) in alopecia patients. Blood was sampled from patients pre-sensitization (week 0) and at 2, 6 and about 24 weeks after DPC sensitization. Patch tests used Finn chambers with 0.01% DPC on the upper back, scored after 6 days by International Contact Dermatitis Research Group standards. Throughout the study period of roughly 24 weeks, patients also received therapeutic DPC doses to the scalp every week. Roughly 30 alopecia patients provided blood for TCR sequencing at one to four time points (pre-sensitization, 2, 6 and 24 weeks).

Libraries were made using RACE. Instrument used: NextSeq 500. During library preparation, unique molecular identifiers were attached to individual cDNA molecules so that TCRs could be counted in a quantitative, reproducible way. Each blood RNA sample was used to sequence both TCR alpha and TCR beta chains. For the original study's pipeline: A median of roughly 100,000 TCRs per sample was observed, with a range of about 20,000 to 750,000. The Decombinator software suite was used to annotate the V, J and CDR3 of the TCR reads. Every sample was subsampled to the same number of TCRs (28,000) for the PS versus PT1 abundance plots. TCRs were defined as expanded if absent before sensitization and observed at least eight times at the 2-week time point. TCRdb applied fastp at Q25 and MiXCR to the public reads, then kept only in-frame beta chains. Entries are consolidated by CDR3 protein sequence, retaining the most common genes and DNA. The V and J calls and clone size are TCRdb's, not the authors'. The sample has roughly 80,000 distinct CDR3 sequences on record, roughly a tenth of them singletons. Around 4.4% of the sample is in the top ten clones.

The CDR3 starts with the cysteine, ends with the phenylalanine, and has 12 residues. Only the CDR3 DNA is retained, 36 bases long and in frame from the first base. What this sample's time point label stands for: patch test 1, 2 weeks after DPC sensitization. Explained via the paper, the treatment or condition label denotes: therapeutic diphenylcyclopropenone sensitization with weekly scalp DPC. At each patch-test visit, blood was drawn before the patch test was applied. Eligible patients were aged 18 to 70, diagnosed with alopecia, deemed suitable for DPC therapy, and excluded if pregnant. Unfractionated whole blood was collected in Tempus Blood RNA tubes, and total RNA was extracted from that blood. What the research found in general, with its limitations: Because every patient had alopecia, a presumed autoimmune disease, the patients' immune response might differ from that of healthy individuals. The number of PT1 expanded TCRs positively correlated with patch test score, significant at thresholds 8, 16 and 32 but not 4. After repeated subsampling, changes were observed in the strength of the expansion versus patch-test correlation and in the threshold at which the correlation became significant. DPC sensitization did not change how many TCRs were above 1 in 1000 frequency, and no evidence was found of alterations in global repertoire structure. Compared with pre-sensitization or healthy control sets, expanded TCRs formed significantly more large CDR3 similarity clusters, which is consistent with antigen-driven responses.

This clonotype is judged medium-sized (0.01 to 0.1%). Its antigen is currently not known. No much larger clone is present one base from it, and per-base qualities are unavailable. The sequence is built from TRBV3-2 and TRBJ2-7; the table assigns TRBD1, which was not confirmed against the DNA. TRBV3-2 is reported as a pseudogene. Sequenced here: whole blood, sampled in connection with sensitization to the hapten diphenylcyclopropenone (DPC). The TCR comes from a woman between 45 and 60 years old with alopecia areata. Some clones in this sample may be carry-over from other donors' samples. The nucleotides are TGTGCCAGCAGAGGGGACACCTACGAGCAGTACTTC. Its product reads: CASRGDTYEQYF.